This TCR beta chain is from a study of blood T cell repertoires in COVID-19. Background on the study: Specimens from acute and convalescent COVID-19 originated in the United States, Italy and Spain. The cDNA or gDNA used as material had been derived from T cells, B-cell-depleted T cells, or PBMCs.

Per the study methods: Using reference gene primer amplification, nucleated cell counts were estimated. Sequencing used immunoSEQ multiplex PCR; TCRdb keeps in-frame clones, though not all of them. V and J calls and clone size follow that table, whereas D and trimming were derived from the DNA. The data contain approximately 210,000 clones, approximately 78% of them singletons. V lost 8 bases, J lost 7 bases, and 10 bases lay in between. Germline CDR1 and CDR2: SGDLS and YYNGEE. This CDR3 is 12 amino acids long. Sequenced material: peripheral blood. The J gene is TRBJ1-6, the V gene TRBV9, with D tentatively TRBD1 (5 bases). The sequence came from a woman aged 40 to 50 with acute or convalescent COVID-19. The CDR3: CASQGTNSPLHF. DNA for the CDR3: TGTGCCAGTCAGGGAACCAATTCACCCCTCCACTTT.